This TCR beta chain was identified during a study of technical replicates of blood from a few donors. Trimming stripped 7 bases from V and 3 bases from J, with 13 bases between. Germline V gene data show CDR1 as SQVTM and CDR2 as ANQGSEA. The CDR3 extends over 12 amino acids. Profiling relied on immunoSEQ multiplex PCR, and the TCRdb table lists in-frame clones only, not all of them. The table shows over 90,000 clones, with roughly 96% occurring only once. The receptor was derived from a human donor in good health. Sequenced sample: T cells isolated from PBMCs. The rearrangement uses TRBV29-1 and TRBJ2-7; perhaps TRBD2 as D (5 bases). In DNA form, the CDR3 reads TGCAGCGCTTCAACTAGTAGCTACGAGCAGTACTTC. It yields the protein CSASTSSYEQYF.